These 19 T cell receptor beta chains came from one sample sequenced in a study of T cell changes during pregnancy in multiple sclerosis. Sequenced by immunoSEQ multiplex PCR; TCRdb stores in-frame clones only, minus some. The sample has about 46,000 clones; 94% are singletons. Specimen: CD8+ T cells from peripheral blood mononuclear cells, collected in the first trimester of pregnancy. The source is a female donor with multiple sclerosis, enrolled in a pregnancy study.

V is TRBV6-6 and J is TRBJ1-2, with D unclear. CDR1 MNHNY and CDR2 SVGAGI come from the germline V gene (reference sequence). V dropped 4 bases and J dropped 3 bases, with 15 bases sitting between them. There are 15 residues in the CDR3. CDR3 loop: CASSSSERSYYGYTF. DNA for the CDR3: TGTGCCAGCAGTTCCTCAGAGCGAAGTTACTATGGCTACACCTTC.

V and J are TRBV19 and TRBJ1-5, with D possibly matching TRBD1 (6 bases). This CDR3 spans 13 amino acids. Germline CDR1 LNHDA, CDR2 SQIVND (reference sequence). The V end was cut by 9 bases, the J end by 6 bases, with 15 bases between. The CDR3 here is CASTGLDGQPQHF. CDR3 bases: TGTGCCAGCACAGGGTTGGACGGTCAGCCCCAGCATTTT.

The J gene is TRBJ1-1, the V gene TRBV7-9; TRBD1 matches at 8 bases. J was trimmed by 2 bases and V by 0 bases; bases with no gene match: 14. Germline V gene sequence: CDR1 SEHNR, CDR2 FQNEAQ (reference sequence). The CDR3 runs 19 residues. CDR3 bases: TGTGCCAGCAGCTTAGCGCTCGGACAGGGTCAAGGGGATAACACTGAAGCTTTCTTT. This translates into CASSLALGQGQGDNTEAFF. Filled out from reference TRBV7-9 and TRBJ1-1, the complete variable domain reads DTGVSQNPRHKITKRGQNVTFRCDPISEHNRLYWYRQTLGQGPEFLTYFQNEAQLEKSRLLSDRFSAERPKGSFSTLEIQRTEQGDSAMYLCASSLALGQGQGDNTEAFFGQGTRLTVV.

The CDR3 nucleotides read TGTGCCAGCAGTGCGGACAGGGTGGTTCCTGTACGTATTTCCTACGAGCAGTACTTC. As protein: CASSADRVVPVRISYEQYF. This rearrangement joins TRBV28 to TRBJ2-7, with TRBD1 matching over 8 bases. V gave up 5 bases and J gave up 1 base; unmatched junction bases: 19. Germline loops: CDR1 MDHEN, CDR2 SYDVKM. This CDR3 is built from 19 residues.

The gene calls are TRBV30 and TRBJ1-5; D is perhaps TRBD1 (5 bases). The germline gives CDR1 GTSNPN, CDR2 SVGIG (reference sequence). CDR3 size: 14 residues. The V and J ends lost 2 bases and 0 bases respectively, with 8 bases between them. This CDR3 reads CAWSLTVSNQPQHF. The CDR3 DNA sequence: TGTGCCTGGAGTCTGACAGTTAGCAATCAGCCCCAGCATTTT.

V usage is TRBV7-6 and J usage is TRBJ2-3; the D gene is possibly TRBD2 (6 bases). Germline V gene sequence: CDR1 SGHVS, CDR2 FNYEAQ. V shed 1 base and J shed 4 bases, with 12 bases lying between them. This CDR3 has 15 residues. CDR3 coding DNA: TGTGCCAGCAGCTTAGGGGCTAGCGCCCCAGATACGCAGTATTTT. Its protein product is CASSLGASAPDTQYF.

The chain carries TRBV6-4 and TRBJ2-1; 12 bases fit TRBD2. The ends lost 4 bases at V and 0 bases at J; junction bases unmatched: 10. This CDR3 is built from 19 residues. In germline, CDR1 is MRHNA, CDR2 SNTAGT. In DNA, the CDR3 is TGTGCCAGCAGTGTGGTACTAGCGGGGGGCCCGAGCTCCTACAATGAGCAGTTCTTC. Protein: CASSVVLAGGPSSYNEQFF.

This chain joins TRBV27 and TRBJ2-1; 10 nucleotides align to TRBD2. V lost 5 bases and J lost 5; bases outside the gene matches: 6. The CDR3 consists of 15 residues. CDR1 MNHEY and CDR2 SMNVEV come from the germline V gene (reference sequence). CDR3 residues: CASSTPSGGDNEQFF. The CDR3 region has the DNA TGTGCCAGCAGTACTCCTAGCGGGGGAGACAATGAGCAGTTCTTC.

V usage is TRBV19 and J usage is TRBJ2-5, with D possibly TRBD2 on 6 matching bases. V shed 1 base and J shed 4 bases, with 13 bases lying between them. The CDR3 sequence is 15 residues long. Germline V CDR1 and CDR2: LNHDA, SQIVND (reference sequence). CDR3 in amino acids: CASSIVPFGGETQYF. The CDR3 DNA reads as TGTGCCAGTAGTATAGTCCCCTTCGGGGGAGAGACCCAGTACTTC.

This sequence joins TRBV27 and TRBJ1-4; a weak D match, TRBD1 (6 bases). Germline V gene sequence: CDR1 MNHEY, CDR2 SMNVEV (reference sequence). V dropped 5 bases and J dropped 8 bases, with 6 bases sitting between them. The CDR3 has 11 amino acids. Written as DNA, the CDR3 is TGTGCCAGCAGTACAGGGGAAAAACTGTTTTTT. Amino acids: CASSTGEKLFF. The full variable domain, completed using reference TRBV27 and TRBJ1-4, is EAQVTQNPRYLITVTGKKLTVTCSQNMNHEYMSWYRQDPGLGLRQIYYSMNVEVTDKGDVPEGYKVSRKEKRNFPLILESPSPNQTSLYFCASSTGEKLFFGSGTQLSVL.

The chain is built from TRBV5-5 and TRBJ1-3; 12 positions agree with TRBD1. The V segment lost 0 bases and the J segment 3 bases; nucleotides outside the gene matches: 13. The CDR3 is 20 residues long. Germline V gene data show CDR1 as SGHKS and CDR2 as YYEKEE (reference sequence). CDR3 sequence: CASSLGVAPGQGALGNTIYF. In DNA, the CDR3 is TGTGCCAGCAGCTTGGGCGTTGCTCCGGGACAGGGGGCTCTTGGAAACACCATATATTTT.

This rearrangement joins TRBV29-1 to TRBJ2-1, with D perhaps TRBD2 (5 bases). CDR1 is SQVTM and CDR2 is ANQGSEA in the germline V gene. The CDR3 is made up of 11 amino acids. The CDR3 sequence: CTSQVRGEQFF. The CDR3 bases are TGCACAAGCCAGGTCCGGGGTGAGCAGTTCTTC.

This chain joins TRBV4-1 and TRBJ1-5; D is perhaps TRBD1 (6 bases). Germline V gene sequence: CDR1 MGHRA, CDR2 YSYEKL. The CDR3 length is 17 residues. With 2 bases removed from V and 7 bases from J, the gap between germline ends came to 21 bases. The chain's CDR3 is CASSQPEGAGVGQPQHF. The DNA for the CDR3 is TGCGCCAGCAGCCAACCCGAAGGGGCAGGGGTTGGACAGCCCCAGCATTTT.

This chain joins TRBV27 and TRBJ2-3, with 10 bases lining up with TRBD2. This CDR3 has 15 residues. Germline assignment: CDR1 MNHEY and CDR2 SMNVEV (reference sequence). J gave up 7 bases and V 5 bases, and 9 bases lay outside the gene matches. The CDR3 DNA is TGTGCCAGCAGTCTTAGCGGGAGGTTTAAGAATACGCAGTATTTT. This codes for CASSLSGRFKNTQYF.

This clone was seen just once. This chain links TRBV7-6 with TRBJ2-1; 9 bases line up with TRBD2. Losses at the gene ends were 4 bases for V and 3 bases for J; bases not matched to a gene: 4. Germline values: CDR1 SGHVS, CDR2 FNYEAQ. This CDR3 is 15 amino acids long. The CDR3 region is CASSYLAGDYNEQFF. CDR3 sequence (DNA): TGTGCCAGCAGCTATTTAGCGGGAGACTACAATGAGCAGTTCTTC.

The chain employs TRBV2 and TRBJ2-7; 10 nucleotides match TRBD2. The germline CDR1 and CDR2 sequences are SNHLY and FYNNEI. The CDR3 runs 16 residues. The V gene end was trimmed by 11 bases and the J gene end by 2 bases; junction bases not matched to a gene: 15. The CDR3 loop reads CASLPGMSGRAYEQYF. The CDR3 DNA follows: TGTGCCTCTCTTCCTGGAATGAGCGGGAGGGCCTACGAGCAGTACTTC.

V gene TRBV9 combines with J gene TRBJ2-1; D might be TRBD2 (5 bases). The germline V gene has CDR1 SGDLS and CDR2 YYNGEE. Trimming shortened V by 0 bases and J by 5 bases, and 15 bases separated the two germline ends. The CDR3 totals 16 residues. The CDR3 loop is CASSVDKERRNNEQFF. CDR3 DNA: TGTGCCAGCAGCGTAGATAAGGAGAGGAGGAACAATGAGCAGTTCTTC.

This clone was seen a single time. The gene calls are TRBV4-1 and TRBJ2-5; D may be TRBD2 (5 bases). Trimming took 1 base from V and 3 from J, leaving 9 bases between them. CDR3 length equals 14 residues. Germline V gives CDR1 MGHRA, CDR2 YSYEKL. The DNA of the CDR3 is TGCGCCAGCAGCCAAGTTCTCGGGGAAGAGACCCAGTACTTC. This sequence encodes CASSQVLGEETQYF.

V is TRBV7-9 and J is TRBJ1-4; maybe TRBD1 (6 bases). The CDR3 sequence is 14 residues long. CDR1 and CDR2 (germline): SEHNR, FQNEAQ (reference sequence). The V end was cut by 2 bases, the J end by 6 bases, with 10 bases between. The CDR3 sequence: CASSLRGAYEKLFF. CDR3 nucleotides: TGTGCCAGCAGCTTACGGGGGGCCTATGAAAAACTGTTTTTT.